The text below deals with one TCR beta chain. These data originate in a study of blood T cell repertoires in COVID-19. Study at large: Sites across the United States, Italy and Spain contributed samples from acute and convalescent COVID-19. T cells, B-cell-depleted T cells, or PBMCs supplied cDNA or gDNA.

Germline CDR1 and CDR2: KGHDR and SFDVKD. Trimming cost V 0 bases and J 8 bases, with 9 bases left between them. The CDR3 sequence is 13 residues long. In the original analysis: Estimated nucleated cell counts came from reference gene primer amplification. Method: immunoSEQ multiplex PCR; TCRdb's copy keeps in-frame clones and lacks some. That table is the source of V, J and clone size, and D and trimming were worked out from the DNA. The sample has under 300,000 clones, nearly 90% seen once. The receptor comes from a woman in her thirties or forties who had recovered from COVID-19. The rearrangement links TRBV24-1 to TRBJ1-2, with D perhaps TRBD1 (5 bases). The sample consisted of peripheral blood. Written as DNA, the CDR3 is TGTGCCACCAGTGATTTGTCTCAGGGCGGCTACACCTTC. Translating it yields CATSDLSQGGYTF.